These 17 T cell receptor beta chains were sequenced from one sample in a study of T cells in Graves' hyperthyroidism and ophthalmopathy. Researchers amplified the TCR beta CDR3 regions from RNA transcripts. First-round RT-PCR with HTBI primers amplified the TCR CDR3 region. TCRdb used MiXCR to reprocess the multiplex PCR reads, holding one entry per CDR3 protein. The sample records more than 550,000 distinct CDR3 sequences, roughly 17% being singletons. Sequenced input: blood. The receptors were sampled from a middle-aged man with Graves' hyperthyroidism.

This clonotype turned up a few times. The rearrangement uses TRBV25-1 and TRBJ2-3, with 9 bases identical to TRBD2. Trimming took 4 bases from V and 2 from J; bases not matched to a gene: 4. Germline CDR1 MGHDK, CDR2 SYGVNS. The CDR3 length is 15 residues. CDR3 bases: TGTGCCAGCAGTGCGACTAGCGGAAACACAGATACGCAGTATTTT. Its translation: CASSATSGNTDTQYF. Filled out from reference TRBV25-1 and TRBJ2-3, the complete variable domain reads EADIYQTPRYLVIGTGKKITLECSQTMGHDKMYWYQQDPGMELHLIHYSYGVNSTEKGDLSSESTVSRIRTEHFPLTLESARPSHTSQYLCASSATSGNTDTQYFGPGTRLTVL.

This clonotype was counted at least ten times. In nucleotides, the CDR3 is TGTGCCAGCAGTCGGCTGGGAACGAACACCGGGGAGCTGTTTTTT. Its protein is CASSRLGTNTGELFF. This chain connects TRBV7-2 to TRBJ2-2, with D unresolved. Per the germline V gene, CDR1 is SGHTA and CDR2 is FQGNSA. The CDR3 has 15 residues. V lost 6 bases to trimming and J lost 0 bases, with 11 bases between them. The full variable domain, in which reference TRBV7-2 and TRBJ2-2 provide the parts outside the CDR3, is GAGVSQSPSNKVTEKGKDVELRCDPISGHTALYWYRQSLGQGLEFLIYFQGNSAPDKSGLPSDRFSAERTGGSVSTLTIQRTQQEDSAVYLCASSRLGTNTGELFFGEGSRLTVL.

The V gene is TRBV12-3 or TRBV12-4, the J gene TRBJ1-1; D call uncertain. Trimming stripped 1 base from V and 3 bases from J, with 9 bases between. The CDR3 length is 14 residues. CDR3 in amino acids: CASSLEGDDTEAFF. DNA of the CDR3: TGTGCCAGCAGTTTAGAGGGAGACGACACTGAAGCTTTCTTT.

Ten or more counts support this clonotype. The chain employs TRBV2 and TRBJ2-5, with TRBD1 matching over 9 bases. Germline CDR1 and CDR2: SNHLY and FYNNEI. The CDR3 sequence is 14 residues long. With V trimmed by 6 bases and J by 3 bases, 5 bases remained unmatched. The chain's CDR3 is CASRFTGGEETQYF. CDR3 DNA sequence: TGTGCCAGCAGATTTACAGGGGGCGAAGAGACCCAGTACTTC.

The chain's CDR3 is CAISETHEQYF. In DNA, the CDR3 is TGTGCCATCAGTGAGACTCACGAGCAGTACTTC. The V gene is TRBV10-3, the J gene TRBJ2-7; D call uncertain. The CDR3 runs 11 residues. Trimming took off 2 bases at V and 5 bases at J, with 4 bases between the two ends. Looked up from germline, CDR1 is ENHRY and CDR2 is SYGVKD.

This clonotype was picked up many times. The chain is built from TRBV28 and TRBJ2-7; D may be TRBD1 (5 bases). Trimming stripped 2 bases from V and 2 bases from J, with 7 bases between. CDR3 length: 13 residues. Germline assignment: CDR1 MDHEN and CDR2 SYDVKM. CDR3 DNA: TGTGCCAGCAGTTTAGCGACAGCCTACGAGCAGTACTTC. As protein: CASSLATAYEQYF.

Ten or more counts support this clonotype. The chain joins TRBV27 to TRBJ2-7, with a weak D call TRBD2 (5 bases). Trimming removed 3 bases at V and 3 bases at J, with 18 bases between. The CDR3 consists of 16 residues. CDR1 is MNHEY, CDR2 SMNVEV, per germline (reference sequence). CDR3 bases: TGTGCCAGCAGTTTGGTTGGACTCCCAGTATTCTACGAGCAGTACTTC. Translated, it gives CASSLVGLPVFYEQYF.

This clonotype was seen more than once but under ten times. This chain connects TRBV7-9 to TRBJ2-5, with 13 bases matching TRBD2. Germline trimming cut 0 bases from V and 5 bases from J; bases unmatched to any gene: 3. Germline values: CDR1 SEHNR, CDR2 FQNEAQ (reference sequence). The CDR3 runs 16 residues. The CDR3 is CASSLAGLAGEETQYF. The CDR3 nucleotides are TGTGCCAGCAGCTTAGCCGGACTAGCGGGAGAGGAGACCCAGTACTTC. Drawing the rest from reference TRBV7-9 and TRBJ2-5, the complete variable domain is DTGVSQNPRHKITKRGQNVTFRCDPISEHNRLYWYRQTLGQGPEFLTYFQNEAQLEKSRLLSDRFSAERPKGSFSTLEIQRTEQGDSAMYLCASSLAGLAGEETQYFGPGTRLLVL.

This clonotype was detected ten times or more. V usage is TRBV6-1 and J usage is TRBJ2-1, with 7 bases matching TRBD1. Trimming removed 6 bases from V and 9 bases from J; junction bases left unmatched: 5. Germline CDR1 MNHNS, CDR2 SASEGT. This CDR3 contains 12 residues. As DNA, the CDR3 is TGTGCCAGCAGGGAGACAGGGTTTGAGCAGTTCTTC. Amino acid sequence: CASRETGFEQFF.

The sample holds many counts of this clonotype. V is TRBV12-3 or TRBV12-4 and J is TRBJ1-5; a possible D gene is TRBD1 (6 bases). This CDR3 is 19 amino acids long. The V end lost 5 bases, the J end lost 0 bases, and 23 bases lay between the germline ends. The chain's CDR3 is CASSPDPGRRGYSNQPQHF. The DNA of the CDR3 is TGTGCCAGCAGTCCCGATCCCGGGCGGAGGGGGTATAGCAATCAGCCCCAGCATTTT.

This clonotype was seen at least ten times. The V gene is TRBV28, the J gene TRBJ2-1; D gene uncertain. V was shortened by 3 bases and J by 6 bases, with 3 bases between the two germline ends. Germline V lookup: CDR1 MDHEN, CDR2 SYDVKM. This CDR3 has 11 amino acids. DNA for the CDR3: TGTGCCAGCAGTTTTATCAATGAGCAGTTCTTC. The encoded protein is CASSFINEQFF.

In its sample, this clonotype was seen a few times. The gene calls are TRBV7-9 and TRBJ2-3; possibly TRBD2 for D (5 bases). The CDR3 totals 13 residues. The ends were cut back, 1 base at V and 5 bases at J, with 7 bases in the middle. The germline V gene encodes CDR1 SEHNR and CDR2 FQNEAQ (reference sequence). This CDR3 reads CASSLGLQDTQYF. CDR3 in DNA: TGTGCCAGCAGCTTAGGACTACAAGATACGCAGTATTTT.

This clonotype was observed many times. The chain links TRBV28 to TRBJ1-6; tentative D call: TRBD1 (6 bases). The V end was cut by 6 bases, the J end by 9 bases, with 18 bases between. The CDR3 spans 15 residues. Per germline, CDR1 MDHEN and CDR2 SYDVKM. The CDR3 coding sequence is TGTGCCAGCAGCAACGAACGGCAGGGGCGTTCACCCCTCCACTTT. This gives the protein CASSNERQGRSPLHF.

V usage is TRBV25-1 and J usage is TRBJ2-3; D ambiguous. Germline V gene sequence: CDR1 MGHDK, CDR2 SYGVNS. V lost 6 bases and J lost 5, with 12 bases in between. This CDR3 contains 13 residues. CDR3 region: CASSTWTGDTQYF. CDR3 DNA sequence: TGTGCCAGCAGCACCTGGACGGGAGATACGCAGTATTTT.

This sequence joins TRBV30 and TRBJ2-7; D might be TRBD1 (6 bases). The CDR3 runs 13 residues. The V gene lost 5 bases and the J gene lost 0 bases, with 11 bases spanning the gap. Germline CDR1 GTSNPN, CDR2 SVGIG (reference sequence). The CDR3 DNA reads TGTGCCTGGGGCAGGACAGTCTCCTACGAGCAGTACTTC. Translating gives CAWGRTVSYEQYF.

This clonotype was counted only a few times. This sequence joins TRBV19 and TRBJ2-1; a weak D match, TRBD2 (6 bases). Germline loops: CDR1 LNHDA, CDR2 SQIVND (reference sequence). The V end lost 5 bases, the J end lost 2 bases, and 19 bases lay between the germline ends. This CDR3 region has 17 residues. CDR3 in amino acids: CASSPRGAGGAYNEQFF. The DNA of the CDR3 is TGTGCCAGTAGTCCTCGCGGGGCCGGGGGAGCCTACAATGAGCAGTTCTTC.

Many counts were recorded for this clonotype. The chain has TRBV28 and TRBJ2-1, with D perhaps matching TRBD1 (5 bases). V was shortened by 8 bases and J by 0 bases, with 8 bases between the two germline ends. CDR3 length equals 13 residues. Germline CDR1 is MDHEN and CDR2 is SYDVKM. CDR3 sequence reads: CASVQDSYNEQFF. CDR3 nucleotides: TGTGCCAGCGTACAGGACTCCTACAATGAGCAGTTCTTC.